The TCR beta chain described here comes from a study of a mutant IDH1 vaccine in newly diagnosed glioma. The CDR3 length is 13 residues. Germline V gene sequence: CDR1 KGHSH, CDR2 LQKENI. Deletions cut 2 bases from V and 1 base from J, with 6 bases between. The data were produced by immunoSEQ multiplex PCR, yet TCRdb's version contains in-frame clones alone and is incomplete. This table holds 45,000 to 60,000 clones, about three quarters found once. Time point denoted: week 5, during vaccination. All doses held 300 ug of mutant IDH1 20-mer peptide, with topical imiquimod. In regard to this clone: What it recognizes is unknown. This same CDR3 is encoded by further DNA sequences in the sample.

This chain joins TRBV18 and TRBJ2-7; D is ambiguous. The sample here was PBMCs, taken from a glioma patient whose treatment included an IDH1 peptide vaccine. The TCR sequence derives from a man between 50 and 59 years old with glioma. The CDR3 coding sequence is TGTGCCAGCTCACCAGGGCAATCCTACGAGCAGTACTTC. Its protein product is CASSPGQSYEQYF.